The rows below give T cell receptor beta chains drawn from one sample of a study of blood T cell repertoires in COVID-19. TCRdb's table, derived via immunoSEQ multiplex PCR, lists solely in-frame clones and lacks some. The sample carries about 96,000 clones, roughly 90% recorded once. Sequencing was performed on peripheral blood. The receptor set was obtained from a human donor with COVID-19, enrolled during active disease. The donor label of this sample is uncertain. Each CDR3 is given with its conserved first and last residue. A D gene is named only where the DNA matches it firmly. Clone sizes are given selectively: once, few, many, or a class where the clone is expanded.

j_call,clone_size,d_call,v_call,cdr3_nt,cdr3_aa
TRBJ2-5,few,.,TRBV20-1,TGCAGTGCTAGAGATAATCGGGCCCAGTACTTC,CSARDNRAQYF
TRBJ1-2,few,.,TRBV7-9,TGTGCCAGCAGCTTAATTGAGGGTCCCTATGGCTACACCTTC,CASSLIEGPYGYTF
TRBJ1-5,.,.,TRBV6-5,TGTGCCAGCAGCGGAGGGGCTGGCAATCAGCCCCAGCATTTT,CASSGGAGNQPQHF
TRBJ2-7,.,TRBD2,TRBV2,TGTGCCAGCAGTGAAAAGAGGGGAGGGGTGAGCTCCTACGAGCAGTACTTC,CASSEKRGGVSSYEQYF
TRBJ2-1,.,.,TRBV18,TGTGCCAGCTCACCTCAGACTCAGAATGAGCAGTTCTTC,CASSPQTQNEQFF
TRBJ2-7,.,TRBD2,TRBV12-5,TGTGCTAGTGGTTTGGGGGTGACTAGCGGGAGCACCTTAGAGCAGTACTTC,CASGLGVTSGSTLEQYF
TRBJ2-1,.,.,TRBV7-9,TGTGCCAGCAGCCCCGAGGATTTGAATGAGCAGTTCTTC,CASSPEDLNEQFF
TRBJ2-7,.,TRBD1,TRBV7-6,TGTGCCAGCAGCCCCGGGACAGGGGTCGGCTCCTACGAGCAGTACTTC,CASSPGTGVGSYEQYF
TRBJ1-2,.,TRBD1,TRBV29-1,TGCAGCGTGGGACAGGGGGCCGACTATGGCTACACCTTC,CSVGQGADYGYTF
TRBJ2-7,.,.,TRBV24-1,TGTGCCACCAGTGTGATCGATCAGACCTACGAGCAGTACTTC,CATSVIDQTYEQYF
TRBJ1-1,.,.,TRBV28,TGTGCCAGCACCCTGGGAGCGGTAACTGAAGCTTTCTTT,CASTLGAVTEAFF
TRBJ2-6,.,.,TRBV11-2,TGTGCCAGCAGCCTTAACAGGGCCAACGTCCTGACTTTC,CASSLNRANVLTF
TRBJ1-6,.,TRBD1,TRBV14,TGTGCCAGCAGCATTCCGGGACAGCTTAATTCACCCCTCCACTTT,CASSIPGQLNSPLHF
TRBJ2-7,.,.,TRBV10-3,TGTGCCATCAGTGAGGCTATACAGGGCCGCTACGAGCAGTACTTC,CAISEAIQGRYEQYF
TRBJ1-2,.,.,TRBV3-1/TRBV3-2,TGTGCCAGCAGCCTCGACAGATCTAACTATGGCTACACCTTC,CASSLDRSNYGYTF
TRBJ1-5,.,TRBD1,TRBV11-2,TGTGCCAGCAGCCCAGGGGGGTTCAATCAGCCCCAGCATTTT,CASSPGGFNQPQHF
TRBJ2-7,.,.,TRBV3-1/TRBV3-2,TGTGCCAGCAGCCAAGCCGGGAATCGTGGCGAGCAGTACTTC,CASSQAGNRGEQYF
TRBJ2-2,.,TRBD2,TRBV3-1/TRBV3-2,TGTGCCAGCAGCCGCGGCGGACTAGCGAAAGCCGGGGAGCTGTTTTTT,CASSRGGLAKAGELFF
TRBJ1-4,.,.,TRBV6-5,TGTGCCAGCAGAGAGCCGGGAGGCGGTTTTGAAAAACTGTTTTTT,CASREPGGGFEKLFF
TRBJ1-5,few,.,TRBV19,TGTGCCAGTAGTACCACCGGGGAGGGTCTTGGTCAGCCCCAGCATTTT,CASSTTGEGLGQPQHF
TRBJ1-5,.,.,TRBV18,TGTGCCAGCTCAGAGGACAACTATCAGCCCCAGCATTTT,CASSEDNYQPQHF
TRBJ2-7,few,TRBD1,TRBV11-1,TGTGCCAGCAGCCCCGGACAGGGGGAGACCTACGAGCAGTACTTC,CASSPGQGETYEQYF
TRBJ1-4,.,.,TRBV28,TGTGCCAGCAGTTTCTCGGAGGCAGCGTATAATGAAAAACTGTTTTTT,CASSFSEAAYNEKLFF
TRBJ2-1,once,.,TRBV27,TGTGCCAGCAGTCCGGGAATTTACAATGAGCAGTTCTTC,CASSPGIYNEQFF
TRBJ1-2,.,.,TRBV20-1,TGCAGTGCTAGTAAGGGGAGGGGTGGCTACACCTTC,CSASKGRGGYTF
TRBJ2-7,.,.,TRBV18,TGTGCCAGCTCACCGGGGGGGGCTGTGAACGAGCAGTACTTC,CASSPGGAVNEQYF
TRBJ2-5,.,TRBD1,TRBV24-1,TGTGCCACCAGTAGGGGGCCGGGCCGTCTGCACTTC,CATSRGPGRLHF
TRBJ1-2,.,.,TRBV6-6,TGTGCCAGCAGTCCAGACAGATTCTACACCTTC,CASSPDRFYTF
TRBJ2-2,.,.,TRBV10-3,TGTGCCATCAGTGAGTCGGCGGCCGGGGAGCTGTTTTTT,CAISESAAGELFF
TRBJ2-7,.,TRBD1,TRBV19,TGTGCCAGTAGTAGCCAGACAGGGGCGTACGAGCAGTACTTC,CASSSQTGAYEQYF
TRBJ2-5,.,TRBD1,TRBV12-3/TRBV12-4,TGTGCCAGCAGTTTAGGACAGGGAGAGACCCAGTACTTC,CASSLGQGETQYF
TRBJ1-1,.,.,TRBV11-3,TGTGCCAGCAGCCTACGACGGGAGAACAGTGAAGCTTTCTTT,CASSLRRENSEAFF
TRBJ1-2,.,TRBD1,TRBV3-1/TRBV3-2,TGTGCCAGCAGCCAACGCGGGACAGGGGATCGTGGCTACACCTTC,CASSQRGTGDRGYTF